The present T cell receptor (beta chain) was sequenced within a study of cytomegalovirus exposure and HLA in healthy donors. Study-wide background: Unique TCRs numbering about 85 million, obtained from HLA-typed donors, made up an early data release.

Both 60 Vbeta primers and 13 Jbeta primers went into the PCR. Only in-frame clones appear in the TCRdb table, and some are missing; sequencing was by immunoSEQ multiplex PCR. The table includes 84,000 or so clones, approximately 60% detected once. Whereas donors were nominally healthy upon sampling, unrecorded immune exposures were probable. Germline CDR1 is SGHNT and CDR2 is YYREEE (reference sequence). The CDR3 covers 12 residues. V was shortened by 4 bases and J by 9 bases, with 8 bases between the two germline ends. The sequenced material came from PBMCs. This chain links TRBV5-4 with TRBJ1-6; no firm D call. This receptor was obtained from a woman in her thirties in good health and CMV-seropositive. The CDR3: CASSEMSSPLHF. In DNA, the CDR3 is TGTGCCAGCAGCGAAATGAGTTCACCCCTCCACTTT.